This entry concerns a single TCR beta chain. Authors' data handling: It was from reference gene primer amplification that nucleated cell counts were estimated. Produced via immunoSEQ multiplex PCR; TCRdb's table is partial and in-frame only. D and trimming were read from the DNA, whereas the V and J calls and clone size are those reported in that table. In the table there are a few hundred thousand clones, roughly 89% of which are singletons. The source of the sample is a study of blood T cell repertoires in COVID-19. For the study at large: Whether acute or convalescent, the COVID-19 samples came from the United States, Italy and Spain. PBMCs, B-cell-depleted T cells, or T cells provided the cDNA or gDNA that made up the material.

The CDR3 sequence is 14 residues long. Germline CDR1 LNHDA, CDR2 SQIVND (reference sequence). Trimming cost V 5 bases and J 0 bases, with 9 bases left between them. The TCR was taken from a woman aged 35 to 49 who had recovered from COVID-19. Sequenced material: peripheral blood. The chain is built from TRBV19 and TRBJ2-3; TRBD2 is a possible D gene (6 bases). In nucleotides, the CDR3 is TGTGCCAGTAGTGTTCTAGCGAGCACAGATACGCAGTATTTT. It codes for CASSVLASTDTQYF. Supplemented by reference TRBV19 and TRBJ2-3, the full variable domain reads DGGITQSPKYLFRKEGQNVTLSCEQNLNHDAMYWYRQDPGQGLRLIYYSQIVNDFQKGDIAEGYSVSREKKESFPLTVTSAQKNPTAFYLCASSVLASTDTQYFGPGTRLTVL.